This TCR beta chain was found in a study of OX40 agonist ivuxolimab in advanced cancers. Study-level information: Patients' therapy was ivuxolimab, an antibody that acts as an agonist of OX40 (CD134). Prior anti-PD-1, anti-PD-L1 or anti-CTLA-4 therapy did not bar entry, and approximately 40% had some. Points from the study as a whole: Some of the nonresponding patients also showed low levels of normalized T-cell clonal expansion.

Germline assignment: CDR1 MNHEY and CDR2 SVGAGI. This CDR3 region has 15 residues. The V end lost 2 bases, the J end lost 3 bases, and 11 bases lay between the germline ends. As concerns this clone: Its matching antigen is unknown.

Only in-frame clones appear in the TCRdb table, and some are missing; sequencing was by immunoSEQ multiplex PCR. There are 91,000 or so clones in the sample; 94% occur only once, and 0.15% to 0.2% lies in the top ten. This specimen was CD4+ or CD8+ T cells sorted from blood, taken in a trial of the OX40 agonist ivuxolimab. V is TRBV6-5 and J is TRBJ1-5; D possibly corresponds to TRBD1 (6 bases). The origin of this receptor is an adult with an advanced solid tumor such as melanoma, head and neck, liver or kidney cancer. Here the CDR3 DNA reads TGTGCCAGCAGTTACGCACAGGGACCCAATCAGCCCCAGCATTTT. Translation: CASSYAQGPNQPQHF.